The next 5 T cell receptor beta chains were all read from a single sample in a study of cytomegalovirus exposure and HLA in healthy donors. A multiplex PCR was run with 60 Vbeta primers and 13 Jbeta primers. Method: immunoSEQ multiplex PCR; TCRdb's copy keeps in-frame clones and lacks some. The data show about 140,000 clones, approximately 80% seen once. Sequencing used PBMCs. The receptors were gathered from a male donor in good health and CMV-seronegative.

The chain links TRBV5-4 to TRBJ1-1; D gene ambiguous. Germline lookup yields CDR1 SGHNT and CDR2 YYREEE (reference sequence). The CDR3 length is 13 residues. The V and J ends lost 2 bases and 1 base respectively, with 6 bases between them. The CDR3 reads CASSFGKNTEAFF. CDR3 sequence (DNA): TGTGCCAGCAGCTTCGGGAAGAACACTGAAGCTTTCTTT.

The chain recombines TRBV6-6 with TRBJ1-1; 7 bases align to TRBD1. V lost 8 bases and J lost 2; bases outside the gene matches: 5. Germline CDR1 and CDR2: MNHNY and SVGAGI (reference sequence). The CDR3 totals 13 residues. In DNA form, the CDR3 reads TGTGCCAGCGACAGGGCAGGAAACACTGAAGCTTTCTTT. Translating gives CASDRAGNTEAFF.

This clone has just a few counts. This chain links TRBV5-1 with TRBJ2-7; the match to TRBD2 covers 10 bases. The germline V gene encodes CDR1 SGHRS and CDR2 YFSETQ. The CDR3 loop spans 17 amino acids. V dropped 3 bases and J dropped 3; count of bases not matched to a gene: 12. The CDR3 sequence is CASSSIPSGRPLYEQYF. CDR3 in DNA: TGCGCCAGCAGCTCCATCCCTAGCGGGAGACCTCTCTACGAGCAGTACTTC.

This chain connects TRBV6-5 to TRBJ2-7; D perhaps matches TRBD2 (6 bases). Trimming cost V 8 bases and J 3 bases, with 20 bases left between them. Per germline, CDR1 MNHEY and CDR2 SVGAGI. The CDR3 runs 15 residues. The CDR3 DNA reads TGTGCCAGCTACCCCCTGGGACTTTCGAGCTACGAGCAGTACTTC. It yields the protein CASYPLGLSSYEQYF.

This chain links TRBV7-2 with TRBJ2-1; D possibly corresponds to TRBD2 (6 bases). The CDR3 length is 15 residues. The ends were cut back, 6 bases at V and 7 bases at J, with 19 bases in the middle. CDR1 is SGHTA and CDR2 is FQGNSA in the germline V gene. The CDR3 DNA follows: TGTGCCAGCAGTACGACTGGGGGAGGATGGAATGAGCAGTTCTTC. Translating gives CASSTTGGGWNEQFF.